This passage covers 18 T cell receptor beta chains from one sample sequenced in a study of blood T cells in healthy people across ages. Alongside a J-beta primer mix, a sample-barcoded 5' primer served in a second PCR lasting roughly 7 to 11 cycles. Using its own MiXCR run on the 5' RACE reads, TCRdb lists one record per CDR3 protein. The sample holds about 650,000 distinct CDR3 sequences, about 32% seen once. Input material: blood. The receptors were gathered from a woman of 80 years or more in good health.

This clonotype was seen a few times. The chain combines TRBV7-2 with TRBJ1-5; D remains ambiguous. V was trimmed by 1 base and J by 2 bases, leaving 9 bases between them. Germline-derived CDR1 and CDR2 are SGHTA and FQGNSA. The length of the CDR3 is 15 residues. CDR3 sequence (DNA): TGTGCCAGCAGCTTAGGAGGGAATGGCAATCAGCCCCAGCATTTT. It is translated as CASSLGGNGNQPQHF. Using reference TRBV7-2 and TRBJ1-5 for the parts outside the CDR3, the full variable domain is GAGVSQSPSNKVTEKGKDVELRCDPISGHTALYWYRQSLGQGLEFLIYFQGNSAPDKSGLPSDRFSAERTGGSVSTLTIQRTQQEDSAVYLCASSLGGNGNQPQHFGDGTRLSIL.

The CDR3 loop is CSASKGTTTDTQYF. As DNA, the CDR3 is TGCAGTGCTAGCAAAGGGACGACCACAGATACGCAGTATTTT. The rearrangement joins TRBV20-1 to TRBJ2-3; TRBD1 or TRBD2 may be the D gene (5 bases each). Germline CDR1 DFQATT, CDR2 SNEGSKA (reference sequence). This CDR3 comprises 14 residues. Trimming took 3 bases from V and 2 from J, leaving 12 bases between them.

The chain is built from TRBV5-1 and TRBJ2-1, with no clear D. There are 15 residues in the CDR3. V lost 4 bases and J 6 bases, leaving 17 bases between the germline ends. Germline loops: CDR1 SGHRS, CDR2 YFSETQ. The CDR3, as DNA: TGCGCCAGCAGCCCCTCGAATCCCAGGTTCAATGAGCAGTTCTTC. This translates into CASSPSNPRFNEQFF. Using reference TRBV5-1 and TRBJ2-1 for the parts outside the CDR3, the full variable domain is KAGVTQTPRYLIKTRGQQVTLSCSPISGHRSVSWYQQTPGQGLQFLFEYFSETQRNKGNFPGRFSGRQFSNSRSEMNVSTLELGDSALYLCASSPSNPRFNEQFFGPGTRLTVL.

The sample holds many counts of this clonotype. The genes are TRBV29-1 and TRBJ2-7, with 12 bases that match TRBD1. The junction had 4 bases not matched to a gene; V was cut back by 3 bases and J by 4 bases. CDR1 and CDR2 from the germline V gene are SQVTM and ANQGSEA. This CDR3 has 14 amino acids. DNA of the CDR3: TGCAGCGTTGAGGGGACAGGGGGCAGGTACGAGCAGTACTTC. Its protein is CSVEGTGGRYEQYF.

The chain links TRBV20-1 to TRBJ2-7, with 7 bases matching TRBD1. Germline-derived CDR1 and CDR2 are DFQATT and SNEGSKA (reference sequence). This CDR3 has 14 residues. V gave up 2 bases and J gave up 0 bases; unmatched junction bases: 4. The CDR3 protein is CSARPGTDSYEQYF. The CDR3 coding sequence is TGCAGTGCTAGACCGGGGACAGACTCCTACGAGCAGTACTTC.

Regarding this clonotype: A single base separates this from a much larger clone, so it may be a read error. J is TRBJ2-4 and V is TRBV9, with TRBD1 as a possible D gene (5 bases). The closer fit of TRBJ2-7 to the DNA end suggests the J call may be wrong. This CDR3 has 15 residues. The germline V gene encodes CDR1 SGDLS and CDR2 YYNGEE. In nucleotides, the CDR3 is TGTGCCAGCAGCGCCACGGACAAGCTCCCCCACGAGCAGTACTTC. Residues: CASSATDKLPHEQYF.

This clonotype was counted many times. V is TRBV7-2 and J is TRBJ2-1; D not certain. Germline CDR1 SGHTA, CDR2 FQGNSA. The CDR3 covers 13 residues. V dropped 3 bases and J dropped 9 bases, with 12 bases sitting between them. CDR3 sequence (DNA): TGTGCCAGCAGCTTGGGCCCGGGCCGTGAGCAGTTCTTC. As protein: CASSLGPGREQFF. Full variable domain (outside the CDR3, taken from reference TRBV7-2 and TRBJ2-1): GAGVSQSPSNKVTEKGKDVELRCDPISGHTALYWYRQSLGQGLEFLIYFQGNSAPDKSGLPSDRFSAERTGGSVSTLTIQRTQQEDSAVYLCASSLGPGREQFFGPGTRLTVL.

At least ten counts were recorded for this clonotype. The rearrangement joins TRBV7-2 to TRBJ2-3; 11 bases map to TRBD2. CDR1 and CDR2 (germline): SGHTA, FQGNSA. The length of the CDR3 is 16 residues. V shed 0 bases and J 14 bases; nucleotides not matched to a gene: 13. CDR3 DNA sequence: TGTGCCAGCAGCTTAGCGAGGACTAGCGGGTCCGGGCCATCGTATTTT. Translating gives CASSLARTSGSGPSYF.

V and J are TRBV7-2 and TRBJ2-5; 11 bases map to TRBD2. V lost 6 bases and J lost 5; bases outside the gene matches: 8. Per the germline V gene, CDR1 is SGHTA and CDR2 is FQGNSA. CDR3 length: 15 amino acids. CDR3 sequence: CASSLTSGSYETQYF. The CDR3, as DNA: TGTGCCAGCAGTCTTACTAGCGGGAGCTATGAGACCCAGTACTTC.

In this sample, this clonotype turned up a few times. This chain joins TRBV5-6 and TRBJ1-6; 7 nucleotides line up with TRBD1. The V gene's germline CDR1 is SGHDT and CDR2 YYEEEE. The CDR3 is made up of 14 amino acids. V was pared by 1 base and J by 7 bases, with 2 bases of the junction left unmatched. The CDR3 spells CASSLPGQNSPLHF. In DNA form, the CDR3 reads TGTGCCAGCAGCTTGCCGGGACAGAATTCACCCCTCCACTTT.

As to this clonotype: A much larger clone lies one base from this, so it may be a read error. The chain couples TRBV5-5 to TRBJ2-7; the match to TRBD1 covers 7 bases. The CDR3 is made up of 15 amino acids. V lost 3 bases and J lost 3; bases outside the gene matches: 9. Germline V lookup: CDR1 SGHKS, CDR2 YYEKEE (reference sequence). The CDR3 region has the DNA TGTGCCAGCAGCTCCAGGGGGAACAGATACTACGAGCAGTACTTC. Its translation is CASSSRGNRYYEQYF.

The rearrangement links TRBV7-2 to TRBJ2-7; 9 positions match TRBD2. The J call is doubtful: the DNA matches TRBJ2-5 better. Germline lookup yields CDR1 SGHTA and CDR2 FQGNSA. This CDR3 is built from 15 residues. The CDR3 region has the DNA TGTGCCAGCAGCTTAGCCCTAGCGGGGAGAGAGACCCAGTACTTC. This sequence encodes CASSLALAGRETQYF.

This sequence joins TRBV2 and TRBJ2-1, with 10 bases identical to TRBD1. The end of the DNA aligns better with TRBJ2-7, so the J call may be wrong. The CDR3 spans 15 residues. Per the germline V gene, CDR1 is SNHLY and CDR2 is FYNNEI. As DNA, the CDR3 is TGTGCCAGCAGCACCGGGACAGGGGCGTACAATGAGCAGTACTTC. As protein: CASSTGTGAYNEQYF.

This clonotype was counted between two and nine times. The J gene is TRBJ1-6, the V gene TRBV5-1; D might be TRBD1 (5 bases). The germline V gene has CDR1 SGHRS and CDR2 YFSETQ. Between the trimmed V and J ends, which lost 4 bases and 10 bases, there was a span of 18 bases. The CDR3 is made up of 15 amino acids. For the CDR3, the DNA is TGCGCCAGCAGCCCGAAGGGGCAGGGAGGGTCACCCCTCCACTTT. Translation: CASSPKGQGGSPLHF.

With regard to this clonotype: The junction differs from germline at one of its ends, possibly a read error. CDR3: CVSSLAATDTQYF. The CDR3 nucleotides read TGCGTCAGCAGCTTGGCCGCCACAGATACGCAGTATTTT. The V call is TRBV5-1, the J call TRBJ2-3, with D uncertain. Germline CDR1 and CDR2: SGHRS and YFSETQ. The CDR3 consists of 13 residues.

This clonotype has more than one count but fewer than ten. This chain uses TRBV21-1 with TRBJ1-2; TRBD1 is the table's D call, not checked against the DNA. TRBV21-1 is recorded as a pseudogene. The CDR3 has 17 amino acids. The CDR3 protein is CASSNSVRGPPNYGYTF. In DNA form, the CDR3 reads TGTGCCAGCAGCAACTCCGTTAGGGGGCCCCCTAACTATGGCTACACCTTC.

In nucleotides, the CDR3 is TGTGCCAGCAGTCCGGAAGCGGGACGCCGAGATTCACCCCTCCACTTT. Translating gives CASSPEAGRRDSPLHF. The chain is built from TRBV28 and TRBJ1-6, with D possibly matching TRBD1 (5 bases). V was cut by 5 bases and J by 8 bases, with 19 bases left in between. The V gene's germline CDR1 is MDHEN and CDR2 SYDVKM. This CDR3 comprises 16 residues.

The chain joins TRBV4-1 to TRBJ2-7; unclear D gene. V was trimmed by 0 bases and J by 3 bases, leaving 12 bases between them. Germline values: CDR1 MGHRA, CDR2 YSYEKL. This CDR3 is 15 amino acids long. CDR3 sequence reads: CASSQDSVRIYEQYF. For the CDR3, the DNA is TGCGCCAGCAGCCAAGATTCTGTTAGGATCTACGAGCAGTACTTC.